Below, 28 T cell receptor beta chains from the same sample are listed, as sequenced in a study of blood T cells in healthy people across ages. PCR was performed a second time for about 7 to 12 cycles using a sample-barcoded 5' primer and a J-beta primer mix. One entry per CDR3 protein, called by TCRdb with MiXCR from the 5' RACE reads. Of almost 1 million distinct CDR3 sequences detected, about 51% appear once; the ten largest clones hold about 22%. Sequencing used blood. The receptors stem from a woman aged 55-69 years in good health.

CDR3 sequence: CASSPERRETEQFF. For the CDR3, the DNA is TGCGCCAGCAGCCCGGAACGGCGGGAGACTGAGCAGTTCTTC. The J gene is TRBJ2-1, the V gene TRBV5-1, with TRBD2 identical over 7 bases. This CDR3 region has 14 residues. Unmatched junction bases numbered 10, after V lost 4 bases and J lost 9 bases. The germline V gene has CDR1 SGHRS and CDR2 YFSETQ.

The chain recombines TRBV15 with TRBJ2-5; 7 positions agree with TRBD1. Per the germline V gene, CDR1 is LNHNV and CDR2 is YYDKDF (reference sequence). Losses at the gene ends were 5 bases for V and 5 bases for J; bases not matched to a gene: 5. The CDR3 is made up of 13 amino acids. The CDR3 reads CATSENRGETQYF. The CDR3 coding sequence is TGTGCCACCAGCGAAAACAGGGGTGAGACCCAGTACTTC.

The chain combines TRBV6-5 with TRBJ2-1, with TRBD2 matching over 11 bases. With V trimmed by 0 bases and J by 6 bases, 7 bases remained unmatched. The CDR3 has 17 residues. Germline lookup yields CDR1 MNHEY and CDR2 SVGAGI. The CDR3 region is CASSYSTTGTSGNEQFF. DNA for the CDR3: TGTGCCAGCAGTTACTCAACCACCGGGACTAGCGGCAATGAGCAGTTCTTC.

The genes are TRBV27 and TRBJ2-3; D ambiguous. Per the germline V gene, CDR1 is MNHEY and CDR2 is SMNVEV (reference sequence). The CDR3 extends over 13 amino acids. The V gene lost 3 bases and the J gene lost 0 bases, with 4 bases spanning the gap. CDR3 coding DNA: TGTGCCAGCAGTTTGTGGAGCACAGATACGCAGTATTTT. Protein: CASSLWSTDTQYF.

The V and J genes are TRBV10-3 and TRBJ2-5; D remains ambiguous. The CDR3 sequence is 12 residues long. The V end lost 3 bases, the J end lost 11 bases, and 13 bases lay between the germline ends. CDR1 and CDR2 (germline): ENHRY, SYGVKD. CDR3 nucleotide sequence: TGTGCCATCAGTGAACAGACCAATGAGCAGTACTTC. It translates to CAISEQTNEQYF.

The chain employs TRBV20-1 and TRBJ1-1; D gene unclear. With 0 bases removed from V and 1 base from J, the gap between germline ends came to 12 bases. In germline, CDR1 is DFQATT, CDR2 SNEGSKA (reference sequence). This CDR3 contains 15 residues. CDR3: CSARDLGGANTEAFF. The CDR3, as DNA: TGCAGTGCTAGAGATCTAGGTGGAGCGAACACTGAAGCTTTCTTT.

This clonotype has ten or more counts. V usage is TRBV2 and J usage is TRBJ2-1; weak D call: TRBD2 (5 bases). The CDR3 is 13 residues long. Trimming left V 4 bases short and J 8 bases short, with 12 bases between. Germline CDR1 is SNHLY and CDR2 is FYNNEI. The CDR3 DNA reads TGTGCCAGCAGTGTTGGGAGTAGGTATGAGCAGTTCTTC. Protein product: CASSVGSRYEQFF.

V usage is TRBV12-3 or TRBV12-4 and J usage is TRBJ2-1, with D perhaps TRBD1 (5 bases). Trimming cost V 3 bases and J 2 bases, with 20 bases left between them. The CDR3 runs to 18 residues. The CDR3 DNA sequence: TGTGCCAGCAGTTTTTTCCAATTGGGCGAAGGGGCCTACAATGAGCAGTTCTTC. Translated: CASSFFQLGEGAYNEQFF.

The chain has TRBV7-2 and TRBJ2-7; 8 bases match TRBD2. J gave up 3 bases and V 5 bases, and 6 bases lay outside the gene matches. This CDR3 is built from 14 residues. The germline V gene encodes CDR1 SGHTA and CDR2 FQGNSA. The CDR3 nucleotides are TGTGCCAGCAGCCTAGATAGCGGGGTCTACGAGCAGTACTTC. This encodes CASSLDSGVYEQYF.

The gene calls are TRBV4-1 and TRBJ1-2; TRBD1 agrees at 8 bases. The CDR3 sequence is 14 residues long. The V gene's germline CDR1 is MGHRA and CDR2 YSYEKL. V lost 4 bases, J lost 6 bases, and 7 bases stayed unmatched. CDR3 in DNA: TGCGCCAGCAGCCTCCGGACAGGGCTGAATGGCTACACCTTC. Translating gives CASSLRTGLNGYTF.

This clonotype is a singleton in its sample. The V gene is TRBV13, the J gene TRBJ2-3; 11 bases align to TRBD2. The V gene's germline CDR1 is PRHDT and CDR2 FYEKMQ (reference sequence). The CDR3 is 17 residues long. The trim removed 4 bases at V and 3 bases at J, leaving 9 bases unmatched. The CDR3 is CASSSLTLAGETDTQYF. DNA for the CDR3: TGTGCCAGCAGCTCCCTGACACTAGCGGGAGAAACAGATACGCAGTATTTT.

Details on this clonotype: Relative to the germline gene, one junction end is altered; a read error may explain this. The rearrangement joins TRBV5-1 to TRBJ2-3; 8 nucleotides agree with TRBD2. This CDR3 is 14 amino acids long. CDR1 is SGHRS, CDR2 YFSETQ, per germline. The CDR3: CASSSGGAPDTQYF. CDR3 sequence (DNA): TGTGCCAGCAGCTCCGGGGGGGCCCCAGATACGCAGTATTTT.

The CDR3 loop is CSARLDRGGYEQYF. The CDR3 DNA sequence: TGCAGTGCTAGGCTGGACAGGGGAGGGTACGAGCAGTACTTC. V and J are TRBV20-1 and TRBJ2-7, with 9 bases fitting TRBD1. The J segment lost 4 bases and the V segment lost 3 bases, leaving 7 bases of the junction unmatched. This CDR3 is 14 amino acids long. Germline V gene lookup returns CDR1 DFQATT and CDR2 SNEGSKA (reference sequence).

The count of this clonotype is one. The chain uses TRBV3-1 and TRBJ2-2; 8 bases map to TRBD2. CDR3 length: 17 amino acids. Germline CDR1 reads LGHDT; CDR2 reads YNNKEL (reference sequence). After removal of 0 bases from V and 8 bases from J, the junction contained 11 bases not matched to a gene. The CDR3 loop is CASSQDWIAGFSGELFF. The CDR3 bases are TGTGCCAGCAGCCAAGATTGGATAGCGGGATTTTCTGGGGAGCTGTTTTTT.

V is TRBV7-2 and J is TRBJ2-3; TRBD2 matches 8 bases. The germline V gene encodes CDR1 SGHTA and CDR2 FQGNSA. This CDR3 spans 15 amino acids. V gave up 7 bases and J gave up 2 bases; unmatched junction bases: 8. The CDR3 DNA is TGTGCCAGCAACTTTAGCGGGAAGCCCACAGATACGCAGTATTTT. Its protein is CASNFSGKPTDTQYF.

The V and J genes are TRBV5-1 and TRBJ2-5; TRBD1 matches 9 bases. Germline values: CDR1 SGHRS, CDR2 YFSETQ. Losses at the gene ends were 4 bases for V and 2 bases for J; bases not matched to a gene: 9. The CDR3 is made up of 16 amino acids. As DNA, the CDR3 is TGCGCCAGCAGCCCCCGGACAGGGGAATCTCAAGAGACCCAGTACTTC. The encoded protein is CASSPRTGESQETQYF.

The V call is TRBV9, the J call TRBJ2-7; D gene uncertain. V gave up 4 bases and J gave up 6 bases, with 17 bases separating them. The length of the CDR3 is 14 residues. Germline V lookup: CDR1 SGDLS, CDR2 YYNGEE. CDR3 coding DNA: TGTGCCAGCAGCCCCGGCATGTTTGGAACCGAGCAGTACTTC. Residues: CASSPGMFGTEQYF.

This clonotype was recorded a few times. The genes are TRBV27 and TRBJ2-7; no clear D gene. Germline values: CDR1 MNHEY, CDR2 SMNVEV (reference sequence). V was pared by 3 bases and J by 6 bases, with 9 bases between. The CDR3 covers 12 residues. CDR3 residues: CASSFGTGEQYF. CDR3 nucleotides: TGTGCCAGCAGTTTTGGAACCGGCGAGCAGTACTTC.

The V call is TRBV25-1, the J call TRBJ2-3; D remains ambiguous. Per the germline V gene, CDR1 is MGHDK and CDR2 is SYGVNS. CDR3 length: 15 amino acids. Deletions cut 0 bases from V and 3 bases from J, with 10 bases between. CDR3 nucleotide sequence: TGTGCCAGCAGTGAATATGGTGGGGTTACAGATACGCAGTATTTT. Protein product: CASSEYGGVTDTQYF.

The sample holds a few counts of this clonotype. The CDR3 coding sequence is TGTGCCAGCAGTACGAGGGTAGTAGCCAAAAACATTCAGTACTTC. It specifies CASSTRVVAKNIQYF. The genes are TRBV6-2 or TRBV6-3 and TRBJ2-4, with a possible D match to TRBD2 (5 bases). Germline V gives CDR1 MNHEY, CDR2 SVGEGT. This CDR3 has 15 amino acids. The V end lost 5 bases, the J end lost 0 bases, and 11 bases lay between the germline ends.

There are a few counts of this clonotype. The V call is TRBV20-1, the J call TRBJ1-2, with TRBD1 matching 11 bases. This CDR3 is built from 16 residues. V lost 3 bases, J lost 5 bases, and 11 bases stayed unmatched. Germline V gives CDR1 DFQATT, CDR2 SNEGSKA (reference sequence). Here the CDR3 DNA reads TGCAGTGCTAGGAGGGACAGGGGGGGGGTTTTGTATGGCTACACCTTC. Encoded protein: CSARRDRGGVLYGYTF.

The chain combines TRBV28 with TRBJ1-6; tentative D call: TRBD1 (5 bases). The V end lost 6 bases, the J end lost 5 bases, and 11 bases lay between the germline ends. CDR1 and CDR2 from the germline V gene are MDHEN and SYDVKM. This CDR3 has 14 amino acids. CDR3 region: CASRGTVHNSPLHF. In DNA, the CDR3 is TGTGCCAGCAGGGGGACGGTGCATAATTCACCCCTCCACTTT. The full variable domain, its missing parts supplied by reference TRBV28 and TRBJ1-6, is DVKVTQSSRYLVKRTGEKVFLECVQDMDHENMFWYRQDPGLGLRLIYFSYDVKMKEKGDIPEGYSVSREKKERFSLILESASTNQTSMYLCASRGTVHNSPLHFGNGTRLTVT.

This clonotype appeared a few times. This chain connects TRBV27 to TRBJ2-6, with a tentative D call TRBD2 (5 bases). In germline, CDR1 is MNHEY, CDR2 SMNVEV (reference sequence). This CDR3 has 15 amino acids. Deletions cut 8 bases from V and 2 bases from J, with 13 bases between. The CDR3 region has the DNA TGTGCCAGCCGAGGATTGGGAGCTGGGGCCAACGTCCTGACTTTC. Its protein is CASRGLGAGANVLTF. Filled out from reference TRBV27 and TRBJ2-6, the complete variable domain reads EAQVTQNPRYLITVTGKKLTVTCSQNMNHEYMSWYRQDPGLGLRQIYYSMNVEVTDKGDVPEGYKVSRKEKRNFPLILESPSPNQTSLYFCASRGLGAGANVLTFGAGSRLTVL.

The chain couples TRBV15 to TRBJ2-3, with TRBD1 matching 7 bases. J lost 1 base, V lost 7 bases, and 5 bases had no gene match. CDR1 LNHNV and CDR2 YYDKDF come from the germline V gene (reference sequence). The CDR3 consists of 14 residues. In DNA, the CDR3 is TGTGCCACCAAAGGGGGCAGCGGCACAGATACGCAGTATTTT. It codes for CATKGGSGTDTQYF.

V is TRBV12-3 or TRBV12-4 and J is TRBJ2-1; D tentatively fits TRBD1 or TRBD2 (5 bases each). V was shortened by 5 bases and J by 9 bases, with 17 bases between the two germline ends. The CDR3 runs 14 residues. CDR3 DNA: TGTGCCAGCAGTGGGGACGGGCAGTGGGGTGAGCAGTTCTTC. Its protein product is CASSGDGQWGEQFF.

V is TRBV6-2 or TRBV6-3 and J is TRBJ2-1; 9 nucleotides agree with TRBD1. The germline V gene encodes CDR1 MNHEY and CDR2 SVGEGT. There are 14 residues in the CDR3. V gave up 2 bases and J gave up 15 bases; unmatched junction bases: 11. The CDR3: CASSYQGTGHVMFF. DNA for the CDR3: TGTGCCAGCAGTTACCAAGGGACAGGGCATGTAATGTTCTTC.

The V call is TRBV20-1, the J call TRBJ2-1; 12 positions match TRBD2. The CDR3 is 15 residues long. The V gene end was trimmed by 0 bases and the J gene end by 7 bases; junction bases not matched to a gene: 4. Looked up from germline, CDR1 is DFQATT and CDR2 is SNEGSKA (reference sequence). CDR3 in amino acids: CSARDPSGRGNEQFF. CDR3 coding DNA: TGCAGTGCTAGAGACCCTAGCGGGAGGGGGAATGAGCAGTTCTTC.

The CDR3 here is CASSQGLVAYEQYF. CDR3 in DNA: TGTGCCAGCAGCCAAGGACTAGTGGCCTACGAGCAGTACTTC. The V call is TRBV7-2, the J call TRBJ2-7; 7 bases align to TRBD2. Trimming cost V 5 bases and J 2 bases; bases outside gene matches: 6. CDR1 and CDR2 from the germline V gene are SGHTA and FQGNSA. This CDR3 spans 14 amino acids.